There are many counts of the clone carrying this TCR beta chain. What it binds is not known. The study included ophthalmopathy patients with Clinical Activity Score at least 3, NOSPECS grade at least 4 and duration under 3 months. These data belong to a study of T cells in Graves' hyperthyroidism and ophthalmopathy. CDR3 size: 13 residues. CDR1 is KGHSH, CDR2 LQKENI, per germline. V was pared by 3 bases and J by 7 bases, with 10 bases between. What was amplified from RNA transcripts were TCR beta CDR3 regions. A first-round RT-PCR of the TCR CDR3 used the HTBI primer set. Each CDR3 protein gets one entry after TCRdb re-called the multiplex PCR reads with MiXCR. The sample has fewer than 750,000 distinct CDR3 sequences, about 14% seen once. Study results and caveats: Also found in blood were most expanded thyroid clonotypes above 0.001.

This chain uses TRBV18 with TRBJ1-5; D is unclear. The clonotype was recovered from a woman in her forties or fifties with Graves' ophthalmopathy. The sequenced sample consisted of blood. CDR3 sequence reads: CASSPELGQPQHF. DNA for the CDR3: TGTGCCAGCTCACCTGAGTTGGGGCAGCCCCAGCATTTT. Together with reference TRBV18 and TRBJ1-5, the CDR3 gives the full variable domain: NAGVMQNPRHLVRRRGQEARLRCSPMKGHSHVYWYRQLPEEGLKFMVYLQKENIIDESGMPKERFSAEFPKEGPSILRIQQVVRGDSAAYFCASSPELGQPQHFGDGTRLSIL.